These 22 T cell receptor beta chains were all obtained from the same sample, sequenced in a study of OX40 agonist ivuxolimab in advanced cancers. Clones were sequenced by immunoSEQ multiplex PCR, and TCRdb holds only the in-frame ones, with some missing. The table shows about 45,000 clones, with roughly nine tenths occurring only once. This sample comprised CD4+ or CD8+ T cells sorted from blood, obtained in a trial of the OX40 agonist ivuxolimab. The receptor set was obtained from an adult with an advanced solid tumor such as melanoma, head and neck, liver or kidney cancer.

V and J are TRBV4-1 and TRBJ2-7; 8 bases match TRBD1. CDR1 and CDR2 from the germline V gene are MGHRA and YSYEKL. The CDR3 covers 15 residues. V trimming: 2 bases; J trimming: 0 bases; junction bases outside the gene matches: 3. In DNA form, the CDR3 reads TGCGCCAGCAGCCAACTAACAGGGGGCTCCTACGAGCAGTACTTC. This sequence encodes CASSQLTGGSYEQYF.

The CDR3 loop reads CASSPLGGRSAGGGQETQYF. Written as DNA, the CDR3 is TGCGCCAGCAGCCCACTCGGAGGGAGGTCGGCGGGAGGAGGGCAAGAGACCCAGTACTTC. V gene TRBV4-1 combines with J gene TRBJ2-5; 8 positions agree with TRBD2. CDR3 length equals 20 residues. Germline lookup yields CDR1 MGHRA and CDR2 YSYEKL. With 4 bases clipped from V and 2 bases from J, the junction kept 21 bases outside the gene matches.

The CDR3 protein is CASSLAGGTDTQYF. In DNA, the CDR3 is TGCGCCAGCAGCCTGGCCGGGGGGACAGATACGCAGTATTTT. The rearrangement links TRBV5-1 to TRBJ2-3, with TRBD2 matching 7 bases. CDR3 length equals 14 residues. With 4 bases clipped from V and 3 bases from J, the junction kept 5 bases outside the gene matches. The germline V gene encodes CDR1 SGHRS and CDR2 YFSETQ.

The J gene is TRBJ1-4, the V gene TRBV2, with 10 bases aligning to TRBD1. V shed 5 bases, J shed 7 bases, and the junction held 4 bases outside the gene matches. CDR3 length: 14 residues. Germline V gives CDR1 SNHLY, CDR2 FYNNEI. The CDR3 reads CASSPGQGSEKLFF. CDR3 DNA sequence: TGTGCCAGCAGTCCGGGACAGGGGAGTGAAAAACTGTTTTTT.

This clone was recorded only once. The chain employs TRBV27 and TRBJ2-1; TRBD2 agrees at 14 bases. Germline-derived CDR1 and CDR2 are MNHEY and SMNVEV (reference sequence). V shed 4 bases, J shed 2 bases, and the junction held 7 bases outside the gene matches. This CDR3 region has 18 residues. The CDR3 spells CASSSTSGREPPYNEQFF. CDR3 coding DNA: TGTGCCAGCAGTTCGACTAGCGGGAGGGAGCCTCCCTACAATGAGCAGTTCTTC.

The chain is built from TRBV11-2 and TRBJ2-7, with 13 bases aligning to TRBD2. V lost 5 bases, J lost 4 bases, and 2 bases stayed unmatched. This CDR3 spans 14 amino acids. Germline values: CDR1 SGHAT, CDR2 FQNNGV. The DNA of the CDR3 is TGTGCCAGCAGCCTGACTAGCGGGGGGTACGAGCAGTACTTC. Protein product: CASSLTSGGYEQYF.

This clone has just one count. The chain links TRBV15 to TRBJ2-2, with unresolved D. The CDR3 length is 16 residues. V shed 0 bases and J shed 0 bases, with 8 bases lying between them. Germline lookup yields CDR1 LNHNV and CDR2 YYDKDF (reference sequence). The CDR3 DNA follows: TGTGCCACCAGCAGAGATACAGTCGCGAACACCGGGGAGCTGTTTTTT. It translates to CATSRDTVANTGELFF.

The gene calls are TRBV6-1 and TRBJ1-5, with D uncertain. The germline V gene encodes CDR1 MNHNS and CDR2 SASEGT. Trimming took off 2 bases at V and 3 bases at J, with 8 bases between the two ends. The length of the CDR3 is 14 residues. The CDR3: CASSEKRSNQPQHF. Written as DNA, the CDR3 is TGTGCCAGCAGTGAAAAGAGGTCCAATCAGCCCCAGCATTTT.

This clone was observed a single time. The chain is built from TRBV20-1 and TRBJ2-1, with no clear D. CDR3 length equals 11 residues. Trimming pared 5 bases from V and 8 bases from J, leaving 10 bases between. Germline V gene lookup returns CDR1 DFQATT and CDR2 SNEGSKA (reference sequence). The DNA of the CDR3 is TGCAGTGCTCCCTACGGGTATGAGCAGTTCTTC. Protein sequence: CSAPYGYEQFF.

The chain combines TRBV20-1 with TRBJ2-1; no reliable D call. The CDR3 spans 11 residues. CDR1 is DFQATT and CDR2 is SNEGSKA in the germline V gene (reference sequence). Trimming shortened V by 5 bases and J by 3 bases, and 5 bases separated the two germline ends. The DNA of the CDR3 is TGCAGTGCTGCCCACTACAATGAGCAGTTCTTC. It specifies CSAAHYNEQFF.

The rearrangement joins TRBV6-5 to TRBJ2-1, with TRBD1 as a possible D gene (5 bases). V lost 2 bases and J 8 bases, leaving 10 bases between the germline ends. This CDR3 has 13 amino acids. In germline, CDR1 is MNHEY, CDR2 SVGAGI. The chain's CDR3 is CASSYGAIDEQFF. Written as DNA, the CDR3 is TGTGCCAGCAGTTACGGGGCAATAGATGAGCAGTTCTTC.

Here the CDR3 DNA reads TGTGCCAGCAGTTCCCTGGGGACGACCTACGAGCAGTACTTC. This gives the protein CASSSLGTTYEQYF. The rearrangement links TRBV27 to TRBJ2-7; D assignment may be TRBD1 or TRBD2 (5 bases each). The V end lost 4 bases, the J end lost 2 bases, and 12 bases lay between the germline ends. The germline V gene has CDR1 MNHEY and CDR2 SMNVEV (reference sequence). This CDR3 contains 14 residues.

This clone was recorded once. The rearrangement links TRBV29-1 to TRBJ1-2, with D perhaps matching TRBD1 (5 bases). This CDR3 spans 13 amino acids. CDR1 is SQVTM, CDR2 ANQGSEA, per germline. The germline V and J ends were trimmed by 0 bases and 5 bases, with 10 bases remaining between them. CDR3 in amino acids: CSVEDRVGYGYTF. The CDR3 DNA sequence: TGCAGCGTTGAAGACAGGGTAGGGTATGGCTACACCTTC. Variable domain in full (rest from reference TRBV29-1 and TRBJ1-2): SAVISQKPSRDICQRGTSLTIQCQVDSQVTMMFWYRQQPGQSLTLIATANQGSEATYESGFVIDKFPISRPNLTFSTLTVSNMSPEDSSIYLCSVEDRVGYGYTFGSGTRLTVV.

The chain is built from TRBV19 and TRBJ2-7; possible D gene TRBD2, 7 bases. The V and J ends lost 3 bases and 4 bases respectively, with 13 bases between them. Looked up from germline, CDR1 is LNHDA and CDR2 is SQIVND (reference sequence). The CDR3 is made up of 14 amino acids. This chain's CDR3 is CASSMGGGAYEQYF. The DNA of the CDR3 is TGTGCCAGTAGTATGGGAGGGGGAGCTTACGAGCAGTACTTC. Filled out from reference TRBV19 and TRBJ2-7, the complete variable domain reads DGGITQSPKYLFRKEGQNVTLSCEQNLNHDAMYWYRQDPGQGLRLIYYSQIVNDFQKGDIAEGYSVSREKKESFPLTVTSAQKNPTAFYLCASSMGGGAYEQYFGPGTRLTVT.

In nucleotides, the CDR3 is TGTGCCAGCAGCGAAGACAGTAGCTCCTACGAGCAGTACTTC. It specifies CASSEDSSSYEQYF. This sequence joins TRBV6-5 and TRBJ2-7; tentatively, D is TRBD1 (5 bases). The V end was cut by 6 bases, the J end by 0 bases, with 12 bases between. The CDR3 is 14 residues long. Per germline, CDR1 MNHEY and CDR2 SVGAGI.

The chain recombines TRBV5-1 with TRBJ2-7; maybe TRBD1 (6 bases). The V gene lost 0 bases and the J gene lost 5 bases, with 15 bases spanning the gap. The CDR3 runs to 15 residues. CDR1 and CDR2 (germline): SGHRS, YFSETQ. DNA for the CDR3: TGCGCCAGCAGCTTGGCCTGGGGGCCCTCAAACGAGCAGTACTTC. This sequence encodes CASSLAWGPSNEQYF.

The rearrangement joins TRBV5-5 to TRBJ1-5; maybe TRBD1 (6 bases). CDR3 size: 14 residues. Germline assignment: CDR1 SGHKS and CDR2 YYEKEE (reference sequence). Trimming removed 4 bases at V and 4 bases at J, with 12 bases between. The CDR3 loop is CASSKTGINQPQHF. The DNA for the CDR3 is TGTGCCAGCAGCAAGACAGGAATTAATCAGCCCCAGCATTTT.

The chain combines TRBV28 with TRBJ1-2; 9 nucleotides agree with TRBD1. The CDR3 consists of 14 residues. Germline loops: CDR1 MDHEN, CDR2 SYDVKM. Trimming removed 5 bases from V and 4 bases from J; junction bases left unmatched: 5. In nucleotides, the CDR3 is TGTGCCAGCAGTCCGGGACAGGGCGGCTATGGCTACACCTTC. Translation gives CASSPGQGGYGYTF.

The gene calls are TRBV6-1 and TRBJ2-7; 9 nucleotides align to TRBD1. V dropped 3 bases and J dropped 4; count of bases not matched to a gene: 7. This CDR3 has 15 residues. The V gene's germline CDR1 is MNHNS and CDR2 SASEGT. CDR3 residues: CASSEPGQGLYEQYF. The CDR3 DNA follows: TGTGCCAGCAGTGAGCCGGGACAGGGACTTTACGAGCAGTACTTC.

This chain links TRBV6-5 with TRBJ2-1; a possible D gene is TRBD2 (6 bases). V lost 2 bases and J 6 bases, leaving 14 bases between the germline ends. The germline V gene has CDR1 MNHEY and CDR2 SVGAGI. There are 15 residues in the CDR3. The CDR3 region has the DNA TGTGCCAGCAGTTACACTAGCTCCAATTTCAATGAGCAGTTCTTC. As protein: CASSYTSSNFNEQFF.

This clone was observed a handful of times. The V call is TRBV2, the J call TRBJ2-7, with D uncertain. This CDR3 region has 12 residues. Germline CDR1 reads SNHLY; CDR2 reads FYNNEI. V dropped 1 base and J dropped 6 bases, with 7 bases sitting between them. DNA of the CDR3: TGTGCCAGCAGTGAAGAAGCTTTCGAGCAGTACTTC. It codes for CASSEEAFEQYF.

The J gene is TRBJ1-2, the V gene TRBV28; D might be TRBD1 (6 bases). The germline V gene has CDR1 MDHEN and CDR2 SYDVKM. V shed 2 bases and J shed 3 bases, with 13 bases lying between them. This CDR3 has 15 amino acids. The CDR3 spells CASSLPLTGHYGYTF. In DNA form, the CDR3 reads TGTGCCAGCAGTTTACCACTGACAGGACACTATGGCTACACCTTC.